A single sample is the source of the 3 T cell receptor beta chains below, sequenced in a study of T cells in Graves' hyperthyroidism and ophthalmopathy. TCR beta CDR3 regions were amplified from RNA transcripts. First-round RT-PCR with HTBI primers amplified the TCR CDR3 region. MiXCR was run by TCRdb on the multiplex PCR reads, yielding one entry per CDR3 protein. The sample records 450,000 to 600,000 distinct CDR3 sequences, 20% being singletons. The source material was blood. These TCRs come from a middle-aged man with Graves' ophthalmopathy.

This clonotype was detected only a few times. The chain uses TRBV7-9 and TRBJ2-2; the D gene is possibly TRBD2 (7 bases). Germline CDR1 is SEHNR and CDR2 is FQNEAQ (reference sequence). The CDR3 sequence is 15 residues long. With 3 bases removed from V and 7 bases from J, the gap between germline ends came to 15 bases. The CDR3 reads CASSFRGGPGGELFF. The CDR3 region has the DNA TGTGCCAGCAGCTTCCGCGGGGGCCCCGGCGGGGAGCTGTTTTTT.

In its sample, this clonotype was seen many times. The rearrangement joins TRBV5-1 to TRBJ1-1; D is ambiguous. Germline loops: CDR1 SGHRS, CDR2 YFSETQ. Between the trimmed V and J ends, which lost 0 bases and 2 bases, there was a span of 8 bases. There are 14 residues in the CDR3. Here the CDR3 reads CASSLGIANTEAFF. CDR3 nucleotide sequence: TGCGCCAGCAGCTTGGGTATAGCTAACACTGAAGCTTTCTTT.

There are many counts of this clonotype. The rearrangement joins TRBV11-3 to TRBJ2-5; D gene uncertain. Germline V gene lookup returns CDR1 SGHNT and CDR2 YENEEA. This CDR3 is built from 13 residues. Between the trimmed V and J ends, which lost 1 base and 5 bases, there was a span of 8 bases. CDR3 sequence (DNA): TGTGCCAGCAGCTTAGGCCCCGGGGAGACCCAGTACTTC. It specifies CASSLGPGETQYF.